This section outlines one T cell receptor beta chain sequence together with its context. Its antigen remains unknown. The CDR3 runs to 14 residues. Trimming cost V 6 bases and J 1 base; bases outside gene matches: 3. Looked up from germline, CDR1 is ENHRY and CDR2 is SYGVKD. TCRdb reprocessed the multiplex PCR reads via MiXCR and lists one record per CDR3 protein. In the table there are about 21,000 distinct CDR3 sequences, about 38% of which are singletons. This sample was included in a study of breast tumors, draining lymph nodes, adjacent tissues. Overall study findings and caveats: Compared with lymph nodes, tumors were less diverse; compared with nontumor tissue, more.

Sequenced material: breast tumor tissue. This receptor was identified in a female donor with breast cancer. Some clones in this sample may be carry-over from other donors' samples. The V and J genes are TRBV10-3 and TRBJ1-5, with 7 bases matching TRBD1. The CDR3 region is CAIRGQKSNQPQHF. The CDR3 DNA is TGTGCCATCAGGGGACAGAAGAGCAATCAGCCCCAGCATTTT.